A selection of T cell receptor beta chains follows, all from one sample in a study of shared clonotypes between healthy human individuals. Profiling relied on immunoSEQ multiplex PCR, and the TCRdb table lists in-frame clones only, not all of them. The table records approximately 2.4 million clones, about 94% of them present only once. The specimen sequenced was naive CD4+ T cells sorted from blood. These receptors originate from a man younger than 30 in good health. The conserved cysteine and the conserved F or W are not part of the CDR3 here. Fields, in order: CDR3 length, clone size, D gene, V gene, CDR3 protein. A D gene is named only where the DNA matches it firmly. Expanded clones are given a class, and other clones once, few, many or no size at all.

12 | NA | NA | TRBV7-9 | ASSSQATNEKLF
11 | NA | NA | TRBV7-3 | ASSLGYNSPLH
13 | NA | NA | TRBV5-1 | ASSLQGPNNEKLF
11 | NA | TRBD1 | TRBV2 | ASSGTGGQPQH
12 | NA | NA | TRBV29-1 | SVVTGARTGELF
13 | NA | NA | TRBV4-1 | ASSQLVRSGNTIY
12 | NA | TRBD1 | TRBV7-9 | ASTPGGQAYEQY
14 | NA | TRBD2 | TRBV10-3 | AISATSGANTGELF
11 | NA | NA | TRBV7-9 | ASGTHLSYEQY
13 | once | NA | TRBV2 | ASSASGAKSSGYT
12 | NA | NA | TRBV27 | ASSSLGAGNTIY
13 | once | TRBD1 | TRBV5-1 | ASSPTPGQENEAF
17 | NA | NA | TRBV6-7 | ASSPLIAEKLTSTDTQY
14 | NA | TRBD2 | TRBV5-1 | ASSLVLAGGTSTQY
11 | NA | NA | TRBV6-5 | ASSTGQNTEAF
11 | NA | TRBD1 | TRBV5-6 | ASSNDRGPGYT
12 | NA | NA | TRBV10-3 | AISDSYSYNEQF
11 | NA | NA | TRBV6-1 | ASSVPSSYGYT
10 | NA | TRBD1 | TRBV19 | ASSNRGYEQY
13 | NA | NA | TRBV18 | ASSPPTSTYNEQF
17 | once | NA | TRBV5-4 | ASSVGQTVAAATNEKLF
11 | NA | NA | TRBV30 | AWSVGQENEAF
10 | NA | NA | TRBV6-1 | ASSEARAQLF
16 | NA | NA | TRBV5-6 | ASSLDRESTSYTDTQY
11 | NA | TRBD2 | TRBV6-1 | ASSDSGASGFF
13 | NA | TRBD2 | TRBV27 | ASSLFATSGETQY